This T cell receptor beta chain was identified in a study of human T cells and chemical hapten exposure. As for the study in general: Diphenylcyclopropenone, dosed weekly to the scalp, was given to patients throughout the roughly 24-week study. Patients, predominantly female, presented with alopecia areata, totalis or universalis.

Each CDR3 protein gets one entry after TCRdb re-called the RACE reads with MiXCR. Among approximately 74,000 distinct CDR3 sequences listed, around a third were seen once. This clonotype was recorded a few times. V gave up 3 bases and J gave up 15 bases; unmatched junction bases: 19. This CDR3 has 16 residues. Germline CDR1 and CDR2: MDHEN and SYDVKM. The sample's time point: patch test 1, 2 weeks after DPC sensitization. Treatment in this sample: therapeutic diphenylcyclopropenone sensitization with weekly scalp DPC. Sample: whole blood, taken in connection with sensitization to the hapten diphenylcyclopropenone (DPC). The source is a man in his forties with alopecia areata. Some clones in this sample may be carry-over from other donors' samples. V usage is TRBV28 and J usage is TRBJ2-1; 8 bases agree with TRBD1. The CDR3 region is CASSFWTGLSLRSPFF. The CDR3 region has the DNA TGTGCCAGCAGTTTCTGGACAGGGCTATCACTCCGCTCCCCGTTCTTC.